These 3 T cell receptor beta chains share one sample of origin, sequenced in a study of blood T cell repertoires in COVID-19. Only in-frame clones appear in the TCRdb table, and some are missing; sequencing was by immunoSEQ multiplex PCR. There are roughly 320,000 clones in the sample; 65% to 90% occur only once, and 3.5% to 5% lies in the top ten. Sequenced input: PBMCs or T cells enriched from blood (not recorded which). These receptors were obtained from a man in his thirties or forties who had recovered from COVID-19.

The chain has TRBV11-3 and TRBJ2-4, with 8 bases fitting TRBD1. Germline lookup yields CDR1 SGHNT and CDR2 YENEEA. The CDR3 sequence is 14 residues long. Trimming cost V 5 bases and J 5 bases; bases outside gene matches: 5. The CDR3 DNA sequence: TGTGCCAGCAGCCCAGGGGGCAGCGAAAACATTCAGTACTTC. Protein product: CASSPGGSENIQYF.

The CDR3 DNA reads as TGTGCCAGCTCACGACAGGGGGCAGGTCAGCCCCAGCATTTT. Amino acid sequence: CASSRQGAGQPQHF. The chain couples TRBV18 to TRBJ1-5; TRBD1 matches at 10 bases. The germline CDR1 and CDR2 sequences are KGHSH and LQKENI. V shed 4 bases, J shed 6 bases, and the junction held 3 bases outside the gene matches. The CDR3 runs to 14 residues.

The chain carries TRBV18 and TRBJ1-1; no reliable D call. CDR3 length equals 13 residues. Germline V gene sequence: CDR1 KGHSH, CDR2 LQKENI. V was cut by 3 bases and J by 3 bases, with 8 bases left in between. The CDR3 nucleotides are TGTGCCAGCTCACCTTCTAAGCACACTGAAGCTTTCTTT. The encoded protein is CASSPSKHTEAFF.